The 28 T cell receptor beta chains listed next were all sequenced from one sample in a study of blood T cells in healthy people across ages (dated by TCRdb to between 2014 and 2016). Receptors were amplified or captured by 5' RACE. A second PCR of roughly 7 to 11 cycles was performed with a sample-barcoded 5' primer and a J-beta primer mix. Starting from the raw public reads, TCRdb applied fastp trimming at Q25, assembled clones with MiXCR and retained in-frame beta chains. Each CDR3 protein gets just one entry, which takes the most common genes and DNA from the rows behind it. The sample contains roughly 1.9 million distinct CDR3 sequences, about two fifths of them found a single time. The leading ten clones occupy 23% of the sample. Input material: blood. The receptor source for this set is a human donor in good health.

This clonotype showed up just a few times. This chain links TRBV7-6 with TRBJ1-1; TRBD1 aligns across 10 bases. This CDR3 comprises 15 residues. Germline CDR1 SGHVS, CDR2 FNYEAQ. Losses at the gene ends were 6 bases for V and 6 bases for J; bases not matched to a gene: 10. CDR3 sequence (DNA): TGTGCCAGCAGTTCGCCCGACAGGGGGCTCGCTGAAGCTTTCTTT. Translation gives CASSSPDRGLAEAFF.

V usage is TRBV28 and J usage is TRBJ2-7; D is unclear. This CDR3 region has 16 residues. CDR1 MDHEN and CDR2 SYDVKM come from the germline V gene. V was shortened by 6 bases and J by 2 bases, with 20 bases between the two germline ends. The CDR3 nucleotides are TGTGCCAGCAGCGATCCTATTAGTTGGCGAACCTACGAGCAGTACTTC. The encoded protein is CASSDPISWRTYEQYF. Full variable domain (rest looked up from reference TRBV28 and TRBJ2-7): DVKVTQSSRYLVKRTGEKVFLECVQDMDHENMFWYRQDPGLGLRLIYFSYDVKMKEKGDIPEGYSVSREKKERFSLILESASTNQTSMYLCASSDPISWRTYEQYFGPGTRLTVT.

The rearrangement joins TRBV20-1 to TRBJ2-7; TRBD1 is a possible D gene (6 bases). There are 14 residues in the CDR3. The germline gives CDR1 DFQATT, CDR2 SNEGSKA (reference sequence). V lost 3 bases, J lost 6 bases, and 18 bases lay in between. CDR3 bases: TGCAGTGCTAGTTGGACAGAGGGCCCCGGCGAGCAGTACTTC. This sequence encodes CSASWTEGPGEQYF.

J is TRBJ2-7 and V is TRBV6-5, with 9 bases lining up with TRBD1. V shed 7 bases, J shed 2 bases, and the junction held 6 bases outside the gene matches. Germline V gene data show CDR1 as MNHEY and CDR2 as SVGAGI. CDR3 length equals 14 residues. The CDR3 here is CASNDRGTTYEQYF. The DNA of the CDR3 is TGTGCCAGCAACGACAGGGGGACTACCTACGAGCAGTACTTC.

The CDR3, as DNA: TGTGCCAGCAGCCTAAGACCCGGGACAGGGGGAGAAAAACTGTTTTTT. Its protein product is CASSLRPGTGGEKLFF. This chain uses TRBV9 with TRBJ1-4, with 11 bases aligning to TRBD1. V gave up 4 bases and J gave up 8 bases; unmatched junction bases: 10. Germline V gene sequence: CDR1 SGDLS, CDR2 YYNGEE. The CDR3 extends over 16 amino acids.

The rearrangement uses TRBV27 and TRBJ2-5; 10 nucleotides match TRBD2. The trim removed 5 bases at V and 2 bases at J, leaving 20 bases unmatched. CDR1 and CDR2 (germline): MNHEY, SMNVEV (reference sequence). This CDR3 is 20 amino acids long. CDR3: CASSPRAYLNSGGLQETQYF. The CDR3, as DNA: TGTGCCAGCAGTCCCCGCGCTTACCTGAATAGCGGGGGGTTACAAGAGACCCAGTACTTC.

This clonotype came up a few times. The CDR3 sequence: CASRRRGNTEAFF. The CDR3 region has the DNA TGTGCCTCCCGGAGGCGCGGTAACACTGAAGCTTTCTTT. The chain uses TRBV7-6 and TRBJ1-1; D is uncertain. V was trimmed by 11 bases and J by 2 bases, leaving 15 bases between them. Germline-derived CDR1 and CDR2 are SGHVS and FNYEAQ. The CDR3 consists of 13 residues.

The rearrangement links TRBV6-1 to TRBJ1-4; the match to TRBD1 covers 7 bases. The CDR3 runs 16 residues. J lost 6 bases, V lost 0 bases, and 7 bases had no gene match. Germline V gene lookup returns CDR1 MNHNS and CDR2 SASEGT. The CDR3 sequence: CASSEAQGGGDEKLFF. The CDR3 region has the DNA TGTGCCAGCAGTGAAGCCCAGGGGGGCGGGGATGAAAAACTGTTTTTT.

The chain joins TRBV4-1 to TRBJ2-3, with 12 bases identical to TRBD2. Trimming cost V 5 bases and J 6 bases; bases outside gene matches: 12. Per germline, CDR1 MGHRA and CDR2 YSYEKL. CDR3 size: 17 residues. The CDR3 loop reads CASSITSGGITPDTQYF. The CDR3 DNA follows: TGCGCCAGCAGCATAACTAGCGGGGGGATAACTCCGGATACGCAGTATTTT.

This clonotype was counted between two and nine times. One junction end disagrees with the germline gene, perhaps due to a read error. The J gene is TRBJ2-4, the V gene TRBV7-2; D possibly corresponds to TRBD1 (5 bases). CDR3 size: 16 residues. CDR1 is SGHTA and CDR2 is FQGNSA in the germline V gene. The CDR3 region has the DNA TGTGCCGGCAGCTTAGGGGCTACGTTTTGGGAAAACATTCAGTACTTC. Encoded protein: CAGSLGATFWENIQYF. The whole variable domain, filled in from reference TRBV7-2 and TRBJ2-4, reads GAGVSQSPSNKVTEKGKDVELRCDPISGHTALYWYRQSLGQGLEFLIYFQGNSAPDKSGLPSDRFSAERTGGSVSTLTIQRTQQEDSAVYLCAGSLGATFWENIQYFGAGTRLSVL.

This clonotype has only a few counts. The V gene is TRBV20-1, the J gene TRBJ2-7; perhaps TRBD1 as D (6 bases). This CDR3 is 13 amino acids long. Trimming stripped 6 bases from V and 5 bases from J, with 17 bases between. CDR1 and CDR2 from the germline V gene are DFQATT and SNEGSKA (reference sequence). CDR3 amino acids: CSAPRQAVNEQYF. The CDR3 DNA reads TGCAGTGCACCCCGACAGGCGGTCAACGAGCAGTACTTC.

V usage is TRBV5-4 and J usage is TRBJ1-2; D is possibly TRBD1 (6 bases). Germline lookup yields CDR1 SGHNT and CDR2 YYREEE (reference sequence). With 0 bases removed from V and 0 bases from J, the gap between germline ends came to 12 bases. The CDR3 contains 16 residues. The CDR3 protein is CASSLASPGANYGYTF. DNA of the CDR3: TGTGCCAGCAGCTTGGCGTCGCCAGGGGCTAACTATGGCTACACCTTC.

The chain carries TRBV6-6 and TRBJ2-5, with D possibly being TRBD2 (6 bases). V was cut by 2 bases and J by 2 bases, with 12 bases left in between. Per the germline V gene, CDR1 is MNHNY and CDR2 is SVGAGI (reference sequence). The CDR3 length is 15 residues. In DNA form, the CDR3 reads TGTGCCAGCAGTTACCTCGAGCGGGTGCAAGAGACCCAGTACTTC. It yields the protein CASSYLERVQETQYF.

This clonotype was observed a few times. V and J are TRBV27 and TRBJ2-1; 12 bases align to TRBD2. V shed 2 bases, J shed 8 bases, and the junction held 7 bases outside the gene matches. There are 16 residues in the CDR3. CDR1 and CDR2 from the germline V gene are MNHEY and SMNVEV (reference sequence). The CDR3 here is CASSLLLAGGSDEQFF. DNA of the CDR3: TGTGCCAGCAGTTTACTACTAGCGGGGGGTAGTGATGAGCAGTTCTTC.

The genes are TRBV12-3 or TRBV12-4 and TRBJ2-7; 9 bases match TRBD2. The junction had 7 bases not matched to a gene; V was cut back by 2 bases and J by 2 bases. The CDR3 is made up of 16 amino acids. CDR3 in amino acids: CASSLTVAGATYEQYF. CDR3 in DNA: TGTGCCAGCAGTTTAACCGTAGCGGGGGCAACCTACGAGCAGTACTTC.

The chain couples TRBV25-1 to TRBJ2-3; D gene unclear. The germline gives CDR1 MGHDK, CDR2 SYGVNS. This CDR3 is built from 14 residues. V was clipped by 2 bases and J by 9 bases, with 15 bases between them. The chain's CDR3 is CASSESLVSGTQYF. In nucleotides, the CDR3 is TGTGCCAGCAGTGAAAGTCTAGTCTCAGGAACGCAGTATTTT.

The V gene is TRBV7-2, the J gene TRBJ2-7; D may correspond to TRBD1 or TRBD2 (6 bases each). The end of the DNA fits TRBJ2-5 better, so the J call may be wrong. Germline V gene sequence: CDR1 SGHTA, CDR2 FQGNSA. The CDR3 spans 16 residues. The CDR3 is CASSSPGAFISETQYF. CDR3 DNA: TGTGCCAGCAGCTCCCCGGGGGCGTTCATTTCGGAGACCCAGTACTTC.

The sample holds one count of this clonotype. The chain uses TRBV7-2 and TRBJ1-2; D possibly corresponds to TRBD1 (6 bases). Trimming pared 4 bases from V and 8 bases from J, leaving 23 bases between. Germline V gives CDR1 SGHTA, CDR2 FQGNSA. CDR3 length: 16 amino acids. The CDR3 nucleotides are TGTGCCAGCAGCTACGGGAAGGGGGGGAACATAGAAGGCTACACCTTC. Protein sequence: CASSYGKGGNIEGYTF.

This CDR3 is CASSYSNGVVNEKLFF. The CDR3 DNA reads TGTGCCAGCAGTTACTCGAACGGGGTAGTTAATGAAAAACTGTTTTTT. The chain uses TRBV6-5 and TRBJ1-4; no reliable D call. CDR3 length equals 16 residues. Germline V gene lookup returns CDR1 MNHEY and CDR2 SVGAGI. Trimming took 0 bases from V and 4 from J, leaving 12 bases between them.

This chain's CDR3 is CASSYSGATRGEQYF. CDR3 bases: TGTGCCAGCAGTTATTCGGGGGCCACCAGGGGGGAGCAGTACTTC. V gene TRBV6-5 combines with J gene TRBJ2-7; TRBD1 is a possible D gene (7 bases). This CDR3 spans 15 amino acids. Germline CDR1 reads MNHEY; CDR2 reads SVGAGI. The germline V and J ends were trimmed by 3 bases and 7 bases, with 19 bases remaining between them.

A note on this clonotype: An end of the junction does not agree with germline; a read error may underlie this. The chain links TRBV5-1 to TRBJ2-7; 9 nucleotides match TRBD1. The V gene's germline CDR1 is SGHRS and CDR2 YFSETQ. This CDR3 is built from 16 residues. This CDR3 reads CVSSRPDRGLSYEQYF. CDR3 DNA: TGCGTCAGCAGCCGGCCGGACAGGGGACTTTCCTACGAGCAGTACTTC. The full variable domain, in which reference TRBV5-1 and TRBJ2-7 provide the parts outside the CDR3, is KAGVTQTPRYLIKTRGQQVTLSCSPISGHRSVSWYQQTPGQGLQFLFEYFSETQRNKGNFPGRFSGRQFSNSRSEMNVSTLELGDSALYLCVSSRPDRGLSYEQYFGPGTRLTVT.

This clonotype occurred once. The V gene is TRBV20-1, the J gene TRBJ2-3, with TRBD2 matching 8 bases. J gave up 6 bases and V 2 bases, and 7 bases lay outside the gene matches. The CDR3 is made up of 14 amino acids. Germline V gene data show CDR1 as DFQATT and CDR2 as SNEGSKA (reference sequence). CDR3 loop: CSARSGGPLDTQYF. For the CDR3, the DNA is TGCAGTGCTAGAAGCGGGGGACCGCTGGATACGCAGTATTTT.

The chain employs TRBV5-6 and TRBJ1-2; maybe TRBD1 (6 bases). There are 13 residues in the CDR3. Per germline, CDR1 SGHDT and CDR2 YYEEEE. V shed 2 bases and J shed 10 bases, with 15 bases lying between them. The CDR3 sequence is CASSFGTLTLYTF. The CDR3 region has the DNA TGTGCCAGCAGCTTCGGGACACTCACCCTCTACACCTTC.

V is TRBV6-2 or TRBV6-3 and J is TRBJ1-1; TRBD1 might be the D (5 bases). The germline V gene has CDR1 MNHEY and CDR2 SVGEGT. This CDR3 region has 15 residues. The V and J ends lost 0 bases and 4 bases respectively, with 12 bases between them. CDR3 in DNA: TGTGCCAGCAGTTACTCGGGACTGAGGAGCACTGAAGCTTTCTTT. This gives the protein CASSYSGLRSTEAFF.

V usage is TRBV11-2 and J usage is TRBJ2-4; 12 nucleotides align to TRBD2. The J call may be wrong; the DNA end is better matched by TRBJ2-7. The CDR3 totals 19 residues. Germline V gives CDR1 SGHAT, CDR2 FQNNGV. The CDR3 coding sequence is TGTGCCAGCAGCCGCCCCTTCCCGAGACTAGCGGGGGCGTCCTACGAGCAGTACTTC. Translating it yields CASSRPFPRLAGASYEQYF.

This clonotype has just a few counts. The chain combines TRBV7-2 with TRBJ2-3; D perhaps matches TRBD2 (6 bases). CDR3 length equals 15 residues. Trimming pared 2 bases from V and 1 base from J, leaving 10 bases between. The V gene's germline CDR1 is SGHTA and CDR2 FQGNSA. The DNA for the CDR3 is TGTGCCAGCAGCTTATCATGGGGGGGCACAGATACGCAGTATTTT. It encodes CASSLSWGGTDTQYF.

The chain employs TRBV7-2 and TRBJ1-4; possible D gene TRBD1, 5 bases. Between the trimmed V and J ends, which lost 4 bases and 4 bases, there was a span of 19 bases. The CDR3 has 17 amino acids. Germline loops: CDR1 SGHTA, CDR2 FQGNSA. DNA for the CDR3: TGTGCCAGCAGCTCAACCCGGCGGGGGACGGTTAATGAAAAACTGTTTTTT. Its translation is CASSSTRRGTVNEKLFF.

Notes on this clonotype: Compared with germline, one end of the junction differs, possibly owing to a read error. The chain combines TRBV4-2 with TRBJ2-3, with 9 bases matching TRBD1. This CDR3 comprises 17 residues. Per germline, CDR1 LGHNA and CDR2 YNFKEQ. The CDR3 bases are TGTGCCAGCAGTCAAGAAGGGGTAGGACAGGGGAGAGATACGCAGTATTTT. Its protein product is CASSQEGVGQGRDTQYF.